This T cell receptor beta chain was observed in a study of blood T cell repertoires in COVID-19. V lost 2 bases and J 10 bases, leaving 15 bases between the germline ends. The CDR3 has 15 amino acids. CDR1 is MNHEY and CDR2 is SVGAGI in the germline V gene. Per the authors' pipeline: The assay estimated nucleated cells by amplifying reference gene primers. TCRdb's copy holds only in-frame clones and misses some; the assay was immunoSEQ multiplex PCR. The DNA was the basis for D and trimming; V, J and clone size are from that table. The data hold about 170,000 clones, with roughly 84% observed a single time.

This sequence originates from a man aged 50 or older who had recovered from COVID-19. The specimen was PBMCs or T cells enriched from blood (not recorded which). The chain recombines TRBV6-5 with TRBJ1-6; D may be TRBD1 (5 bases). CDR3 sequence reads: CASSYNAGIGSPLHF. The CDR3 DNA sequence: TGTGCCAGCAGTTACAACGCAGGGATCGGATCACCCCTCCACTTT.